This TCR beta chain was documented in a study of glioma-infiltrating T cells after dendritic cell vaccination. Study information: Between about 2002 and 2013, patients got autologous tumor lysate-pulsed dendritic cell vaccines.

The CDR3 is 15 residues long. CDR1 SGHRS and CDR2 YFSETQ come from the germline V gene. V was clipped by 4 bases and J by 0 bases, with 13 bases between them. Specified time point: after dendritic cell vaccination, including at tumor progression/relapse. General study results and limits: Estimated pretreatment TIL content predicted outcome after dendritic cell vaccination.

As for this clone: Its specificity is not known.

Libraries were prepared by immunoSEQ multiplex PCR; TCRdb keeps only in-frame clonotypes and omits some of them. This repertoire shows 80,000 to 95,000 clones, around 85% found once; its top ten account for over 6.5%. This specimen consisted of blood, obtained after dendritic cell vaccination. The receptor was isolated from a human donor with glioblastoma. The chain couples TRBV5-1 to TRBJ1-1; no definite D call. The CDR3 loop reads CASSPREGMNTEAFF. The CDR3, as DNA: TGCGCCAGCAGCCCGCGGGAGGGCATGAACACTGAAGCTTTCTTT.